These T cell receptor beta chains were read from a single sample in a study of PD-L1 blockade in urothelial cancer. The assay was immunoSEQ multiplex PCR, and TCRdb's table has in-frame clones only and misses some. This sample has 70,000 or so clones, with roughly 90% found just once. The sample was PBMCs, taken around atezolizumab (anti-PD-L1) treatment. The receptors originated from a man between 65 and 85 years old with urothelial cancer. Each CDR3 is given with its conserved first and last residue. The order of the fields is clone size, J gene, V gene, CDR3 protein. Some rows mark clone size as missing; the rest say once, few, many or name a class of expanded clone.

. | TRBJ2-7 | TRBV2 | CASRGTGINEQYF
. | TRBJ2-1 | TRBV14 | CASSQDSIWGQEYNEQFF
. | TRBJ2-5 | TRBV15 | CATSSILGGETQYF
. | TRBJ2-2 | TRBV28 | CASSLSRQANTGELFF
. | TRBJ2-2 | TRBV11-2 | CASSLREMGGELFF
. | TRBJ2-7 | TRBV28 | CASSRDSSYEQYF
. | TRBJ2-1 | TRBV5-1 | CASSLAGISGYNEQFF
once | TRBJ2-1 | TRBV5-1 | CASSLVSGGGYNEQFF
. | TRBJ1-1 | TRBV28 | CASSSPTGGATEAFF
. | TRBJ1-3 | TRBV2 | CASQQSSSGNTIYF
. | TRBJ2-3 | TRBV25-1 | CASSANRDRGGDTQYF
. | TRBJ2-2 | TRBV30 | CAWSVSQNTGELFF
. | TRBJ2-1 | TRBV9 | CASSVAGLAGGEQFF
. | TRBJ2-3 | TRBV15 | CATSRGGLALADTQYF
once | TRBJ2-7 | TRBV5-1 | CASSGGIEQYF
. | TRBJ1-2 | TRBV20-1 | CSAYFYGYTF
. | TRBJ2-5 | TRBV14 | CASSQAVLARRETQYF
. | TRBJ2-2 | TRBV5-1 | CASSLTGENTGELFF
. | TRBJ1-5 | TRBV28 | CASQTGGSQPQHF
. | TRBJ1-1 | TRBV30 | CAWRQTGVGAEAFF
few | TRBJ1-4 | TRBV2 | CASRTGVEKLFF
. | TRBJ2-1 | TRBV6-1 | CASRGSSYNEQFF
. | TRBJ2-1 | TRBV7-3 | CASSSPDRSDEQFF
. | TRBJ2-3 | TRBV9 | CASSVTSGSTDTQYF
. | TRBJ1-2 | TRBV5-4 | CASSPPLGRNYGYTF
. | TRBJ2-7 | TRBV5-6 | CASSFSGSSTSYEQYF
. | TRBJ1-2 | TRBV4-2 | CASSHPLGRDGYTF
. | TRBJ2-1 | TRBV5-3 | CARSLELGRGGSSYNEQFF
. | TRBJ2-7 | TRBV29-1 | CSVRTSGSYEQYF
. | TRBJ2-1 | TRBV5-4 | CASSRGLAGVGSYNEQFF
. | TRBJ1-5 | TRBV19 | CASSIWAGDRINQPQHF
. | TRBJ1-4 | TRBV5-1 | CASSSGVGGEKLFF
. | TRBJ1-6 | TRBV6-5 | CASSYGAGGPLHF
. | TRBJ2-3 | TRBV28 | CASSLTQLASDTQYF
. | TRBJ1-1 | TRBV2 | CASKSDRGGVTEAFF
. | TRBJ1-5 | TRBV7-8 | CASSPDRAFGNQPQHF
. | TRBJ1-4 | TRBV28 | CASSARDRGIEKLFF
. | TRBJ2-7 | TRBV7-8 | CASSFTSSYEQYF
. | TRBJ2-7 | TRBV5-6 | CASSLANSYEQYF
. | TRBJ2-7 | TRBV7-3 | CASSREGRGQQYF
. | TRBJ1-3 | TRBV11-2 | CASSGGTVTSGNTIYF
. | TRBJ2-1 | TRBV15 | CATSRVAGASYNEQFF
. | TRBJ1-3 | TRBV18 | CASSPPERSSGNTIYF
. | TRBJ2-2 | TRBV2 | CASRALAGGATGELFF
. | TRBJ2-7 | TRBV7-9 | CASSVETGTSGSYEQYF
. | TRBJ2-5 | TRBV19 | CASGTGLAETQYF
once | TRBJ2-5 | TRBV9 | CASSPRQVSGETQYF
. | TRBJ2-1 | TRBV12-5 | CASGPLAGVANEQFF